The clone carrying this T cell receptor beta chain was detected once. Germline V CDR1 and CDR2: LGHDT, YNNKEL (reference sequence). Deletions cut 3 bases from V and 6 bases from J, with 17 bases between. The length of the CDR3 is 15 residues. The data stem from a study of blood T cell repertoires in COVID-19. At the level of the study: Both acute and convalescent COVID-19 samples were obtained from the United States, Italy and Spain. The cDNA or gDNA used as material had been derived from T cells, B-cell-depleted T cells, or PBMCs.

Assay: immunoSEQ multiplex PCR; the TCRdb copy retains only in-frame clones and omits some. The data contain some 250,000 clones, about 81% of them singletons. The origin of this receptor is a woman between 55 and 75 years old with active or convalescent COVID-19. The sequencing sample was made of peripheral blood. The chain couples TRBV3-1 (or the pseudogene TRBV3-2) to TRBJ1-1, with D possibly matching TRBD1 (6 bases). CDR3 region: CASSHSARGVPEAFF. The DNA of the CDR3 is TGTGCCAGCAGCCACTCCGCCAGGGGAGTGCCTGAAGCTTTCTTT.